This T cell receptor beta chain was sequenced in a study of T cells in Graves' hyperthyroidism and ophthalmopathy. General study results and limits: Ophthalmopathy stood apart from stable hyperthyroidism in a 13 V-J model. Most thyroid clonotypes expanded above 0.001 were also detected in blood. The model forecast ophthalmopathy, anticipating it by a median roughly 6.5 months before onset.

V lost 1 base and J lost 7, with 17 bases in between. The CDR3 totals 14 residues. Germline values: CDR1 DFQATT, CDR2 SNEGSKA (reference sequence). This clonotype was detected many times. The antigen remains undetermined. It was RNA transcripts that yielded the amplified TCR beta CDR3 regions. In the first-round RT-PCR of the TCR CDR3, the HTBI primer set was used. TCRdb independently ran MiXCR on the multiplex PCR reads; one entry per CDR3 protein. The sample shows around 250,000 distinct CDR3 sequences, around 25% of them seen only once. Using around 10 ml of fresh peripheral blood, PBMCs were prepared.

This receptor was identified in a woman aged 40 to 49 with Graves' ophthalmopathy. The chain uses TRBV20-1 and TRBJ2-7; D perhaps matches TRBD1 (6 bases). Sample: blood. DNA of the CDR3: TGCAGTGCTAGAGGAGGGCCTGGGGGCTTTGAGCAGTACTTC. Protein sequence: CSARGGPGGFEQYF.